This TCR beta chain was sequenced during a study of blood T cell repertoires in COVID-19. Only one count was recorded for this clone. Germline V CDR1 and CDR2: LNHDA, SQIVND (reference sequence). V dropped 8 bases and J dropped 4; count of bases not matched to a gene: 5. The CDR3 runs to 15 residues. TCRdb's table, derived via immunoSEQ multiplex PCR, lists solely in-frame clones and lacks some. The sample lists 450,000 to 500,000 clones, more than 85% occurring once. The V gene is TRBV19, the J gene TRBJ2-1; TRBD2 matches at 13 bases. The sequenced material came from PBMCs or T cells enriched from blood (not recorded which). The sequence derives from a woman in her sixties who had recovered from COVID-19. CDR3: CASSGLAGAYNEQFF. The CDR3 nucleotides are TGTGCCAGTTCTGGACTAGCGGGGGCTTACAATGAGCAGTTCTTC.